The 22 T cell receptor beta chains in this list originate from one sample, sequenced in a study of CD8+ T cells in alopecia areata. The authors extracted RNA and reverse transcribed it into cDNA as the sequencing template. The method was immunoSEQ multiplex PCR; TCRdb's version includes in-frame clones alone and lacks a portion of them. The sample yields some 120,000 clones, roughly 58% seen once. Material: CD4+ T cells sorted from blood, obtained at week 0. These receptors came from a human donor with alopecia areata.

A few counts support this clone. The rearrangement joins TRBV2 to TRBJ1-1; no firm D call. The CDR3 spans 13 residues. V was trimmed by 4 bases and J by 0 bases, leaving 6 bases between them. Germline assignment: CDR1 SNHLY and CDR2 FYNNEI. CDR3 residues: CASSAFMNTEAFF. The CDR3 DNA reads TGTGCCAGCAGTGCCTTCATGAACACTGAAGCTTTCTTT.

This chain joins TRBV7-2 and TRBJ2-1; possibly TRBD1 for D (6 bases). The CDR3 totals 13 residues. CDR1 and CDR2 from the germline V gene are SGHTA and FQGNSA. V was pared by 4 bases and J by 9 bases, with 13 bases between. CDR3 residues: CASSSGVEGEQFF. The CDR3 DNA reads TGTGCCAGCAGCTCAGGGGTAGAGGGTGAGCAGTTCTTC.

The sample holds a few counts of this clone. This chain connects TRBV4-3 to TRBJ2-5, with unresolved D. Germline V lookup: CDR1 LGHNA, CDR2 YSLEER. The length of the CDR3 is 15 residues. Trimming removed 4 bases at V and 2 bases at J, with 14 bases between. CDR3 amino acids: CASSRQPRQQETQYF. CDR3 nucleotides: TGCGCCAGCAGCCGCCAACCGAGACAACAAGAGACCCAGTACTTC.

The rearrangement links TRBV5-1 to TRBJ2-2; D possibly uses TRBD1 or TRBD2 (7 bases each). Deletions cut 4 bases from V and 0 bases from J, with 13 bases between. Germline V gene data show CDR1 as SGHRS and CDR2 as YFSETQ. The CDR3 covers 16 residues. CDR3 in amino acids: CASSRGDSANTGELFF. The CDR3 DNA is TGCGCCAGCAGCCGGGGGGACAGCGCGAACACCGGGGAGCTGTTTTTT.

This clone has only a few counts. V is TRBV5-1 and J is TRBJ1-1, with D uncertain. Trimming took off 0 bases at V and 1 base at J, with 4 bases between the two ends. This CDR3 is built from 13 residues. Germline-derived CDR1 and CDR2 are SGHRS and YFSETQ. The CDR3 sequence: CASSLEGNTEAFF. For the CDR3, the DNA is TGCGCCAGCAGCTTGGAAGGGAACACTGAAGCTTTCTTT.

The gene calls are TRBV25-1 and TRBJ1-5; possible D gene TRBD1, 6 bases. The germline V gene has CDR1 MGHDK and CDR2 SYGVNS. This CDR3 comprises 16 residues. V was cut by 7 bases and J by 5 bases, with 21 bases left in between. CDR3 sequence (DNA): TGTGCCAGCATTCCCCGCGGGGGCAGGGTGCATCAGCCCCAGCATTTT. Residues: CASIPRGGRVHQPQHF. The complete variable domain, with remaining parts taken from reference TRBV25-1 and TRBJ1-5, reads EADIYQTPRYLVIGTGKKITLECSQTMGHDKMYWYQQDPGMELHLIHYSYGVNSTEKGDLSSESTVSRIRTEHFPLTLESARPSHTSQYLCASIPRGGRVHQPQHFGDGTRLSIL.

V usage is TRBV5-1 and J usage is TRBJ2-5; D ambiguous. The CDR3 loop spans 15 amino acids. The germline V gene has CDR1 SGHRS and CDR2 YFSETQ. The V and J ends lost 0 bases and 4 bases respectively, with 13 bases between them. Here the CDR3 DNA reads TGCGCCAGCAGCTTGGATGGGCATAAGCTAGAGACCCAGTACTTC. Encoded protein: CASSLDGHKLETQYF.

V is TRBV5-4 and J is TRBJ2-5; TRBD1 is a possible D gene (6 bases). The CDR3 totals 15 residues. Germline CDR1 and CDR2: SGHNT and YYREEE (reference sequence). With 3 bases removed from V and 3 bases from J, the gap between germline ends came to 15 bases. The DNA of the CDR3 is TGTGCCAGCAGCTACGGGACATCAGGGGAAGAGACCCAGTACTTC. It is translated as CASSYGTSGEETQYF.

This clone was seen more than once but under ten times. The V and J genes are TRBV29-1 and TRBJ1-2; 7 nucleotides align to TRBD1. Germline lookup yields CDR1 SQVTM and CDR2 ANQGSEA. The ends lost 2 bases at V and 6 bases at J; junction bases unmatched: 9. The CDR3 length is 14 residues. The CDR3: CSVEYRGGGDGYTF. CDR3 DNA sequence: TGCAGCGTTGAATATCGAGGGGGCGGAGATGGCTACACCTTC.

This clone was recorded at least ten times. V is TRBV28 and J is TRBJ2-7; D gene unclear. The V end was cut by 3 bases, the J end by 7 bases, with 10 bases between. The CDR3 runs to 12 residues. Germline V gene data show CDR1 as MDHEN and CDR2 as SYDVKM. The DNA of the CDR3 is TGTGCCAGCAGTTTGCCGTCCCTGGAGCAGTACTTC. Translated: CASSLPSLEQYF.

The V and J genes are TRBV7-9 and TRBJ2-5, with a weak D call TRBD2 (6 bases). Trimming took 5 bases from V and 4 from J, leaving 20 bases between them. Looked up from germline, CDR1 is SEHNR and CDR2 is FQNEAQ (reference sequence). The CDR3 loop spans 16 amino acids. The CDR3 reads CASSPRTEGGLETQYF. CDR3 nucleotide sequence: TGTGCCAGCAGCCCGAGGACGGAGGGAGGATTAGAGACCCAGTACTTC.

This chain uses TRBV7-8 with TRBJ1-1; no clear D. This CDR3 contains 13 residues. The germline gives CDR1 SGHVS, CDR2 FQNEAQ. The V end lost 5 bases, the J end lost 0 bases, and 7 bases lay between the germline ends. CDR3 nucleotides: TGTGCCAGCAGCATAGAGCTGAACACTGAAGCTTTCTTT. Its translation: CASSIELNTEAFF.

This chain joins TRBV10-3 and TRBJ2-5, with D maybe TRBD2 (6 bases). There are 14 residues in the CDR3. With 0 bases removed from V and 5 bases from J, the gap between germline ends came to 10 bases. CDR1 is ENHRY and CDR2 is SYGVKD in the germline V gene. The CDR3, as DNA: TGTGCCATCAGTGAGTCGGAGGGACGCGAGACCCAGTACTTC. Residues: CAISESEGRETQYF.

J is TRBJ2-3 and V is TRBV2; the D gene is possibly TRBD1 (6 bases). This CDR3 is 13 amino acids long. Germline V gene sequence: CDR1 SNHLY, CDR2 FYNNEI. Trimming cost V 5 bases and J 4 bases, with 10 bases left between them. This CDR3 is CASSLQGSDTQYF. CDR3 coding DNA: TGTGCCAGCAGTTTACAGGGTTCAGATACGCAGTATTTT.

In its sample, this clone was seen a few times. J is TRBJ2-7 and V is TRBV7-9, with D unclear. The length of the CDR3 is 13 residues. Per germline, CDR1 SEHNR and CDR2 FQNEAQ (reference sequence). Trimming removed 2 bases at V and 6 bases at J, with 11 bases between. The CDR3 spells CASSLSLRVEQYF. CDR3 nucleotides: TGTGCCAGCAGCTTAAGTTTACGGGTCGAGCAGTACTTC.

This chain joins TRBV9 and TRBJ2-6; tentatively, D is TRBD1 (5 bases). V lost 2 bases, J lost 5 bases, and 17 bases lay in between. This CDR3 comprises 17 residues. Germline-derived CDR1 and CDR2 are SGDLS and YYNGEE. CDR3 DNA sequence: TGTGCCAGCAGCGTTGGGGCGGTCCAAAGGTGGGCCAACGTCCTGACTTTC. Protein sequence: CASSVGAVQRWANVLTF.

The sample holds a few counts of this clone. V gene TRBV2 combines with J gene TRBJ2-6, with D perhaps assigned TRBD1 or TRBD2 (5 bases each). Germline V CDR1 and CDR2: SNHLY, FYNNEI. The V end was cut by 6 bases, the J end by 0 bases, with 12 bases between. CDR3 length: 16 amino acids. The CDR3 spells CASSRDRNSGANVLTF. For the CDR3, the DNA is TGTGCCAGCAGCAGGGACCGAAACTCTGGGGCCAACGTCCTGACTTTC.

The chain uses TRBV7-7 and TRBJ1-1; TRBD1 might be the D (6 bases). This CDR3 spans 15 amino acids. V was cut by 5 bases and J by 0 bases, with 13 bases left in between. Germline V gene sequence: CDR1 SSHAT, CDR2 FNYEAQ (reference sequence). The CDR3 DNA reads TGTGCCAGCAGCCGCAGGGGAGAGATGAACACTGAAGCTTTCTTT. Its protein product is CASSRRGEMNTEAFF.

This clone was recorded a few times. This chain links TRBV9 with TRBJ2-2; D call uncertain. V was trimmed by 0 bases and J by 7 bases, leaving 4 bases between them. CDR3 size: 12 residues. The germline CDR1 and CDR2 sequences are SGDLS and YYNGEE. CDR3 residues: CASSVDNGELFF. In nucleotides, the CDR3 is TGTGCCAGCAGCGTAGACAACGGGGAGCTGTTTTTT.

This clone has more than one count but fewer than ten. This rearrangement joins TRBV11-3 to TRBJ2-3; D is unresolved. CDR1 is SGHNT, CDR2 YENEEA, per germline. The CDR3 spans 12 residues. V gave up 5 bases and J gave up 3 bases, with 6 bases separating them. The CDR3 DNA sequence: TGTGCCAGCAGCCCAACAACAGATACGCAGTATTTT. Translated, it gives CASSPTTDTQYF.

V and J are TRBV29-1 and TRBJ2-5; D is undetermined. Deletions cut 6 bases from V and 4 bases from J, with 6 bases between. Germline CDR1 reads SQVTM; CDR2 reads ANQGSEA. The CDR3 totals 10 residues. The DNA of the CDR3 is TGCAGCGTCACAAGAGAGACCCAGTACTTC. It is translated as CSVTRETQYF.

This clone occurred once. The chain joins TRBV5-4 to TRBJ2-5; 7 bases are shared with TRBD2. V gave up 4 bases and J gave up 1 base; unmatched junction bases: 7. Per germline, CDR1 SGHNT and CDR2 YYREEE (reference sequence). This CDR3 is 15 amino acids long. CDR3 residues: CASSASTSSQETQYF. In DNA form, the CDR3 reads TGTGCCAGCAGCGCCTCGACTAGCAGCCAAGAGACCCAGTACTTC.